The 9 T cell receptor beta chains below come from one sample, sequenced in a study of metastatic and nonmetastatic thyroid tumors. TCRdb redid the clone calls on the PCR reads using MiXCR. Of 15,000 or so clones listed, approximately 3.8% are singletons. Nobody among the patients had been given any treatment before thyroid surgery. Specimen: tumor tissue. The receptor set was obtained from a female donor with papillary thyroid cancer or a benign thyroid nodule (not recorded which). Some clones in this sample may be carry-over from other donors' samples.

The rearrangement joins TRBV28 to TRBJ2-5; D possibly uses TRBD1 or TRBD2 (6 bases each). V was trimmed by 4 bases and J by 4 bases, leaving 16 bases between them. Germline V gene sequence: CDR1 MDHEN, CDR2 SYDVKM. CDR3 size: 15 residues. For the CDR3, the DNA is TGTGCCAGCAGTTCTCTTCTGGGGGGCGGAGAGACCCAGTACTTC. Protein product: CASSSLLGGGETQYF.

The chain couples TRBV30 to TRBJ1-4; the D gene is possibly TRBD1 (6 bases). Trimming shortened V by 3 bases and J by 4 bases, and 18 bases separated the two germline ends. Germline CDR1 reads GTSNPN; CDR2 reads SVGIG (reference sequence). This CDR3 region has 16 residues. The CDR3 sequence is CAWRTGTSGVNEKLFF. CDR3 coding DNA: TGTGCCTGGAGAACCGGGACAAGCGGGGTTAATGAAAAACTGTTTTTT.

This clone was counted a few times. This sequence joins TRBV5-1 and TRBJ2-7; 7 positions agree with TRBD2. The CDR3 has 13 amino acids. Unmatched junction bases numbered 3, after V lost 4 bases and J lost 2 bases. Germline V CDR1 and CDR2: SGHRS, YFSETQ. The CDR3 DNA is TGCGCCAGCAGCCCGGGACTAACCTACGAGCAGTACTTC. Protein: CASSPGLTYEQYF. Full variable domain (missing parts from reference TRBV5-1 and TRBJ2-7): KAGVTQTPRYLIKTRGQQVTLSCSPISGHRSVSWYQQTPGQGLQFLFEYFSETQRNKGNFPGRFSGRQFSNSRSEMNVSTLELGDSALYLCASSPGLTYEQYFGPGTRLTVT.

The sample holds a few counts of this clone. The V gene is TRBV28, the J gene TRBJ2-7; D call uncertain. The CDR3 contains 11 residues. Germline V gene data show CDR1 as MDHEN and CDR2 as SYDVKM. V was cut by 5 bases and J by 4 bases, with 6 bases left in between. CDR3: CASSNQYEQYF. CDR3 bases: TGTGCCAGCAGTAACCAGTACGAGCAGTACTTC.

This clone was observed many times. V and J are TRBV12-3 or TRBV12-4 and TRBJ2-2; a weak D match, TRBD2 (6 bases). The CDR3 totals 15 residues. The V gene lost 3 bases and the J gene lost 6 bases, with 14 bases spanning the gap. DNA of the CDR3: TGTGCCAGCAGTTTGGCGGGGCCGTTCGCCGGGGAGCTGTTTTTT. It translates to CASSLAGPFAGELFF.

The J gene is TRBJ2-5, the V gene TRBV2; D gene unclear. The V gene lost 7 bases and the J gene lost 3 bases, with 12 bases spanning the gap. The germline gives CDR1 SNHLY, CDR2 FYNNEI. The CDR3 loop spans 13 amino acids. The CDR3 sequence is CASTREVEETQYF. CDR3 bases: TGTGCCAGCACCCGAGAGGTAGAAGAGACCCAGTACTTC.

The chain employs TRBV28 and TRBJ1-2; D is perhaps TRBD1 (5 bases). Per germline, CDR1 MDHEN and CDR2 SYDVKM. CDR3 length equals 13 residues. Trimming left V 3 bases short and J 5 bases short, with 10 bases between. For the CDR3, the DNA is TGTGCCAGCAGTTTTGGGGGAGGGTATGGCTACACCTTC. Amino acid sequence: CASSFGGGYGYTF.

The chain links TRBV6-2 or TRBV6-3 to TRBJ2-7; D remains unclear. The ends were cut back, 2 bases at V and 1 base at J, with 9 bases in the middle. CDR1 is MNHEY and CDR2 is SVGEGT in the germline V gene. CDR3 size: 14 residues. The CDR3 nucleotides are TGTGCCAGCAGTTACGCCGGTCCGTCCTACGAGCAGTACTTC. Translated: CASSYAGPSYEQYF.

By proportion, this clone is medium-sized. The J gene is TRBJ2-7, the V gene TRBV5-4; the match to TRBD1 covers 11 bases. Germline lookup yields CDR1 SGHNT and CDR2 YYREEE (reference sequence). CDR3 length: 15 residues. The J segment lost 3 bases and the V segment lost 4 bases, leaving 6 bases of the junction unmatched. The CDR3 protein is CASSQGQGVVYEQYF. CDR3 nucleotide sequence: TGTGCCAGCAGCCAGGGACAGGGGGTTGTCTACGAGCAGTACTTC.